These T cell receptor beta chains were read from a single sample in a study of T cells in Graves' hyperthyroidism and ophthalmopathy. TCRdb called the multiplex PCR reads again in MiXCR, with one record for every CDR3 protein. The sample records about 350,000 distinct CDR3 sequences, roughly 14% being singletons. The sequenced sample consisted of blood. Receptors were obtained from a woman aged 25-40 years with Graves' hyperthyroidism. The CDR3 runs from the conserved cysteine through the conserved F or W. The order of the fields is clone size, V gene, D gene, J gene, CDR3 DNA, CDR3 protein. The D gene is left open where the match is weak. Size is omitted from some rows. Given values are once, few, many or a class for expanded clones.

size: few
V: TRBV18
D: NA
J: TRBJ2-2
DNA: TGTGCCAGCTCACCTTCCATAACGGGCACCGGGGAGCTGTTTTTT
CDR3: CASSPSITGTGELFF

size: many
V: TRBV2
D: NA
J: TRBJ1-4
DNA: TGTGCCAGCAGTGAAAGAATCCTCGCAACTAATGAAAAACTGTTTTTT
CDR3: CASSERILATNEKLFF

size: many
V: TRBV28
D: NA
J: TRBJ1-2
DNA: TGTGCCAGCAGTTTAGCCGACAGAAACTATGGCTACACCTTC
CDR3: CASSLADRNYGYTF

size: many
V: TRBV10-3
D: TRBD1
J: TRBJ2-5
DNA: TGTGCCATCAGTGTTGCTCCGGGACAGGACAGGAAGACCCAGTACTTC
CDR3: CAISVAPGQDRKTQYF

size: NA
V: TRBV5-6
D: TRBD1
J: TRBJ2-3
DNA: TGTGCCAGCAGCGTAAGATCCGGGACAGGGGACGCAGATACGCAGTATTTT
CDR3: CASSVRSGTGDADTQYF

size: many
V: TRBV5-4
D: TRBD1
J: TRBJ2-3
DNA: TGTGCCAGCAGCCGTTGGACAGGGGCCCCGAAAATGCAGTATTTT
CDR3: CASSRWTGAPKMQYF

size: many
V: TRBV28
D: NA
J: TRBJ2-2
DNA: TGTGCCAGCAGTTTAGACGCACCTTCGGGGGGGGAGCTGTTTTTT
CDR3: CASSLDAPSGGELFF

size: NA
V: TRBV2
D: TRBD1
J: TRBJ2-1
DNA: TGTGCCAGCAGTGAAGGGGGGACAGGGTCTTGGGCTGAGCAGTTCTTC
CDR3: CASSEGGTGSWAEQFF

size: few
V: TRBV27
D: TRBD2
J: TRBJ2-2
DNA: TGTGCCAGCAGTTTGACTAGCGGGAGCAGGGAGCTGTTTTTT
CDR3: CASSLTSGSRELFF

size: once
V: TRBV20-1
D: NA
J: TRBJ2-3
DNA: TGCAGTGCTAGAGATGGGGGCGGGAGTGGTGCAGATACCCAGTATTTT
CDR3: CSARDGGGSGADTQYF

size: once
V: TRBV6-2/TRBV6-3
D: TRBD1
J: TRBJ1-6
DNA: TGTGCCAGCAGTGGGACAGGGAACTACCTTAATTCACCCCTCCACTTT
CDR3: CASSGTGNYLNSPLHF

size: many
V: TRBV7-2
D: TRBD2
J: TRBJ2-7
DNA: TGTGCCAGCAGCTTACCAGACGGGACTAGGCTCTACGAGCAGTACTTC
CDR3: CASSLPDGTRLYEQYF

size: NA
V: TRBV18
D: NA
J: TRBJ2-2
DNA: TGTGCCAGCTCACCACCGTTCGGGGAGCTGTTTTTT
CDR3: CASSPPFGELFF

size: few
V: TRBV5-1
D: NA
J: TRBJ2-5
DNA: TGCGCCAGCAGGATTTCTGGGACGGACCAAGAGACCCAGTACTTC
CDR3: CASRISGTDQETQYF

size: NA
V: TRBV29-1
D: NA
J: TRBJ2-1
DNA: TGCAGCGTAGAACCTAGGACAGCCAGGGAGCAGTTCTTC
CDR3: CSVEPRTAREQFF

size: many
V: TRBV20-1
D: NA
J: TRBJ1-1
DNA: TGCAGTGCTAGAGAGTCAGGGGCCGCTAAAGCTTTCTTT
CDR3: CSARESGAAKAFF

size: NA
V: TRBV12-3/TRBV12-4
D: NA
J: TRBJ2-1
DNA: TGTGCCAGCAGTCCAACAACTAGTTTCTATGAGCAGTTCTTC
CDR3: CASSPTTSFYEQFF

size: NA
V: TRBV19
D: NA
J: TRBJ2-1
DNA: TGTGCCAGTAGTATTCAGAGCGGGTCCTACAATGAGCAGTTCTTC
CDR3: CASSIQSGSYNEQFF

size: NA
V: TRBV5-1
D: NA
J: TRBJ1-6
DNA: TGCGCCAGCAGGCGGGAACCGGGACGGGTGGAGTCACCCCTCCACTTT
CDR3: CASRREPGRVESPLHF

size: many
V: TRBV7-9
D: NA
J: TRBJ2-7
DNA: TGTGCCAGCAGCTTAGCCGGCGAGGTCTACGAGCAGTACTTC
CDR3: CASSLAGEVYEQYF

size: NA
V: TRBV18
D: NA
J: TRBJ2-7
DNA: TGTGTCAGCTCACCAGAACAATTCTACGAGCAGTACTTC
CDR3: CVSSPEQFYEQYF

size: few
V: TRBV20-1
D: NA
J: TRBJ2-7
DNA: TGCAGTGCTAGCCGGCGTCTCTCCCCCTACGAGCAGTACTTC
CDR3: CSASRRLSPYEQYF

size: many
V: TRBV6-1
D: NA
J: TRBJ1-1
DNA: TGTGCCAGCAGTGTAGTCGGGGGCAGCGGAGCTTTCTTT
CDR3: CASSVVGGSGAFF

size: NA
V: TRBV20-1
D: NA
J: TRBJ1-2
DNA: TGCAGTGCTAGGATTATAAGGATAGGAGGCTACACCTTC
CDR3: CSARIIRIGGYTF

size: NA
V: TRBV19
D: TRBD1
J: TRBJ1-5
DNA: TGTGCCAGTAGTATGACAGGGGATAGCAATCAGCCCCAGCATTTT
CDR3: CASSMTGDSNQPQHF

size: NA
V: TRBV28
D: TRBD1
J: TRBJ2-2
DNA: TGTGCCACGTCGGGACAGGGGTCATTGGGGGAGCTGTTTTTT
CDR3: CATSGQGSLGELFF

size: few
V: TRBV5-4
D: TRBD2
J: TRBJ2-7
DNA: TGTGCCAGCAGCCTCGACGTAGCGGGTATAAACGAGCAGTACTTC
CDR3: CASSLDVAGINEQYF

size: many
V: TRBV28
D: NA
J: TRBJ2-5
DNA: TGTGCCAGCAGTTCTACGACAGGTTCGGAGACCCAGTACTTC
CDR3: CASSSTTGSETQYF

size: NA
V: TRBV5-5
D: TRBD2
J: TRBJ2-1
DNA: TGTGCCAGCAGCTGGGGCCCACAGCGGGGGTCCTACAATGAGCAGTTCTTC
CDR3: CASSWGPQRGSYNEQFF

size: few
V: TRBV15
D: TRBD2
J: TRBJ2-5
DNA: TGTGCCACCAGCATACTAGCGGGACCGCAGCAAGAGACCCAGTACTTC
CDR3: CATSILAGPQQETQYF

size: few
V: TRBV18
D: NA
J: TRBJ2-1
DNA: TGTGCCAGCTCACCAGGGCGGAACAATGAGCAGTTCTTC
CDR3: CASSPGRNNEQFF

size: NA
V: TRBV9
D: TRBD1
J: TRBJ1-4
DNA: TGTGCCAGCAGCGCGACAGGGTCGGAAAAACTGTTTTTT
CDR3: CASSATGSEKLFF